The TCR beta chain under discussion was sequenced for a study of T cell clones after liver transplantation. Clones were sequenced by immunoSEQ multiplex PCR, and TCRdb holds only the in-frame ones, with some missing. The top ten clones hold around 9.5% of a sample with approximately 50,000 clones, 70% to 75% of them seen once. The CDR3 covers 14 residues. J lost 10 bases, V lost 0 bases, and 7 bases had no gene match. From germline, CDR1 is SGDLS and CDR2 YYNGEE. The starting material was CD4+ T cells from blood, obtained 52 to 60 months after liver transplant. The receptor's source is a human patient who received a liver transplant. Among the T cells, some may be from the graft donor. The chain uses TRBV9 and TRBJ2-1; the match to TRBD2 covers 7 bases. CDR3 nucleotides: TGTGCCAGCAGCGTAGAACTAGCGTCCCGGGAGCAGTTCTTC. It codes for CASSVELASREQFF.